This entry lists 7 T cell receptor beta chains sequenced from one sample in a study of blood T cell repertoires in COVID-19. Method: immunoSEQ multiplex PCR; TCRdb's copy keeps in-frame clones and lacks some. The sample comprises under 200,000 clones, roughly 80% of which are singletons, and approximately 3.7% rests with the top ten. Sequencing was carried out using peripheral blood. These receptors were taken from a woman of 80 years or more with acute or convalescent COVID-19.

DNA of the CDR3: TGTGCCATCAGTGAGGGAGGGACAGACTATGGCTACACCTTC. This translates into CAISEGGTDYGYTF. The chain couples TRBV10-3 to TRBJ1-2; 7 bases are a match to TRBD1. J gave up 3 bases and V 2 bases, and 3 bases lay outside the gene matches. CDR3 length equals 14 residues. Germline lookup yields CDR1 ENHRY and CDR2 SYGVKD.

Of note for this clone: One end of the junction varies from germline; a read error may be responsible. V and J are TRBV18 and TRBJ2-2; no firm D call. The germline gives CDR1 KGHSH, CDR2 LQKENI. The CDR3 spans 17 residues. CDR3 sequence: CASSPRTTSGDTGELFF. The CDR3 DNA is TGTGCCAGCTCTCCACGTACCACCTCCGGAGACACCGGGGAGCTGTTTTTT. Full variable domain (remainder filled in from reference TRBV18 and TRBJ2-2): NAGVMQNPRHLVRRRGQEARLRCSPMKGHSHVYWYRQLPEEGLKFMVYLQKENIIDESGMPKERFSAEFPKEGPSILRIQQVVRGDSAAYFCASSPRTTSGDTGELFFGEGSRLTVL.

The CDR3 spells CASGSGETGELFF. Here the CDR3 DNA reads TGTGCCAGCGGCTCTGGGGAGACCGGGGAGCTGTTTTTT. The chain carries TRBV11-3 and TRBJ2-2; TRBD2 is a possible D gene (5 bases). V lost 8 bases and J lost 5, with 12 bases in between. From germline, CDR1 is SGHNT and CDR2 YENEEA. The CDR3 sequence is 13 residues long.

J is TRBJ2-7 and V is TRBV7-9, with TRBD2 matching 15 bases. Germline assignment: CDR1 SEHNR and CDR2 FQNEAQ (reference sequence). This CDR3 region has 17 residues. The trim removed 5 bases at V and 6 bases at J, leaving 11 bases unmatched. The CDR3 DNA is TGTGCCAGCAGCGCTGGGACTAGCGGGAGGCCGCACGCCGAGCAGTACTTC. It specifies CASSAGTSGRPHAEQYF.

This chain links TRBV6-5 with TRBJ1-1; 11 nucleotides line up with TRBD1. CDR3 length: 14 amino acids. The germline V gene has CDR1 MNHEY and CDR2 SVGAGI. The junction had 7 bases not matched to a gene; V was cut back by 6 bases and J by 7 bases. In DNA, the CDR3 is TGTGCCAGCAGCAGCGGACAGGGGGCCTTTGAAGCTTTCTTT. It is translated as CASSSGQGAFEAFF.

The chain carries TRBV27 and TRBJ2-1; TRBD1 might be the D (6 bases). The V end lost 2 bases, the J end lost 9 bases, and 17 bases lay between the germline ends. Germline CDR1 is MNHEY and CDR2 is SMNVEV (reference sequence). This CDR3 is built from 15 residues. CDR3 DNA sequence: TGTGCCAGCAGTTTAAACCGATTACAGGGAAGTGAGCAGTTCTTC. Amino acids: CASSLNRLQGSEQFF.

This clone appeared a few times. The chain has TRBV12-3 or TRBV12-4 and TRBJ2-1, with 7 bases lining up with TRBD2. Unmatched junction bases numbered 5, after V lost 5 bases and J lost 7 bases. CDR3 length equals 13 residues. The CDR3 coding sequence is TGTGCCAGCAGTCTGATTAGCGGGAATGAGCAGTTCTTC. Its translation: CASSLISGNEQFF.